The 26 T cell receptor beta chains presented below share a single source sample, sequenced in a study of blood T cell repertoires in COVID-19. Sequencing used immunoSEQ multiplex PCR; TCRdb keeps in-frame clones, though not all of them. Among roughly 70,000 clones, about 80% were seen once, and the ten largest hold over 25%. Input material: peripheral blood. Receptor source: a human donor in a cohort sampled during active COVID-19.

This clone was observed a single time. This rearrangement joins TRBV4-2 to TRBJ2-7, with D maybe TRBD1 (6 bases). The CDR3 has 17 amino acids. The germline gives CDR1 LGHNA, CDR2 YNFKEQ. V was trimmed by 1 base and J by 3 bases, leaving 19 bases between them. The CDR3 loop is CASSQAVGTGRFYEQYF. The CDR3 nucleotides read TGTGCCAGCAGCCAAGCTGTAGGAACAGGGCGATTCTACGAGCAGTACTTC.

V is TRBV3-1 (or the pseudogene TRBV3-2) and J is TRBJ2-3; TRBD1 aligns across 9 bases. J was trimmed by 4 bases and V by 2 bases; bases with no gene match: 7. The CDR3 consists of 16 residues. The V gene's germline CDR1 is LGHDT and CDR2 YNNKEL (reference sequence). CDR3 sequence (DNA): TGTGCCAGCAGCCAATTGGGACAGGGCGAGGCAGATACGCAGTATTTT. It specifies CASSQLGQGEADTQYF.

V is TRBV28 and J is TRBJ2-7, with D perhaps matching TRBD2 (6 bases). Between the trimmed V and J ends, which lost 6 bases and 2 bases, there was a span of 20 bases. Germline lookup yields CDR1 MDHEN and CDR2 SYDVKM. The CDR3 has 16 residues. The CDR3 bases are TGTGCCAGCAGAGCCTTAACAAGGGGACTTGCCTACGAGCAGTACTTC. This sequence encodes CASRALTRGLAYEQYF.

This chain joins TRBV18 and TRBJ2-4; D possibly corresponds to TRBD1 (5 bases). The ends were cut back, 1 base at V and 7 bases at J, with 14 bases in the middle. CDR3 length equals 15 residues. The germline V gene has CDR1 KGHSH and CDR2 LQKENI. In nucleotides, the CDR3 is TGTGCCAGCTCACCACAAGTGGGCAGGGCGAACATTCAGTACTTC. Encoded protein: CASSPQVGRANIQYF.

V and J are TRBV27 and TRBJ2-1, with 9 bases matching TRBD1. V lost 6 bases and J lost 4; bases outside the gene matches: 4. The CDR3 runs 14 residues. Per germline, CDR1 MNHEY and CDR2 SMNVEV (reference sequence). CDR3 sequence (DNA): TGTGCCAGCAGATCCGGGACAGGGTACAATGAGCAGTTCTTC. Its translation: CASRSGTGYNEQFF.

This chain uses TRBV7-9 with TRBJ1-5; no firm D call. CDR3 length: 14 amino acids. V lost 5 bases to trimming and J lost 5 bases, with 13 bases between them. From germline, CDR1 is SEHNR and CDR2 FQNEAQ (reference sequence). DNA of the CDR3: TGTGCCAGCAGCCGGGGAGGGCAGGATCAGCCCCAGCATTTT. Translated: CASSRGGQDQPQHF.

For the CDR3, the DNA is TGTGCCAGCTCACCACCGGGCGGGCAGCGCGGTCAGTACTTC. Translated: CASSPPGGQRGQYF. This sequence joins TRBV18 and TRBJ2-7; TRBD2 is a possible D gene (5 bases). This CDR3 is 14 amino acids long. Looked up from germline, CDR1 is KGHSH and CDR2 is LQKENI. The V end was cut by 0 bases, the J end by 10 bases, with 16 bases between.

This clone was counted only a few times. The CDR3 loop reads CASSSQGNQPQHF. CDR3 coding DNA: TGTGCCAGCAGCTCCCAGGGGAATCAGCCCCAGCATTTT. The chain uses TRBV11-2 and TRBJ1-5, with D perhaps TRBD1 (6 bases). Germline CDR1 SGHAT, CDR2 FQNNGV. This CDR3 region has 13 residues. V lost 4 bases, J lost 4 bases, and 8 bases lay in between.

This chain uses TRBV7-3 with TRBJ1-1, with D maybe TRBD1 (5 bases). In germline, CDR1 is SGHTA, CDR2 FQGTGA. The CDR3 covers 14 residues. V lost 4 bases to trimming and J lost 1 base, with 10 bases between them. CDR3 in DNA: TGTGCCAGCAGCTCTCAGGGAGGGAACACTGAAGCTTTCTTT. This encodes CASSSQGGNTEAFF.

As to this clone: In the same sample, other DNA sequences code for this CDR3. The V and J genes are TRBV11-2 and TRBJ2-3, with TRBD1 matching 9 bases. The CDR3 spans 14 residues. From germline, CDR1 is SGHAT and CDR2 FQNNGV. V gave up 3 bases and J gave up 3 bases; unmatched junction bases: 1. The CDR3 DNA follows: TGTGCCAGCAGCTTGGACAGGGGTACAGATACGCAGTATTTT. Translated: CASSLDRGTDTQYF.

This clone showed up just a few times. This chain joins TRBV28 and TRBJ1-2; D not resolved. Per germline, CDR1 MDHEN and CDR2 SYDVKM. V dropped 6 bases and J dropped 7 bases, with 12 bases sitting between them. This CDR3 spans 12 amino acids. The DNA for the CDR3 is TGTGCCAGCAGCACAGCTACTGGTGGCTACACCTTC. Residues: CASSTATGGYTF.

The rearrangement joins TRBV7-9 to TRBJ2-3; 8 bases are shared with TRBD2. Germline values: CDR1 SEHNR, CDR2 FQNEAQ (reference sequence). With V trimmed by 6 bases and J by 1 base, 12 bases remained unmatched. This CDR3 has 17 amino acids. CDR3 sequence (DNA): TGTGCCAGCAGTAAATCGGCGTCGCGGGGGGGCACAGATACGCAGTATTTT. Protein sequence: CASSKSASRGGTDTQYF.

In its sample, this clone was seen once. The genes are TRBV6-1 and TRBJ2-4, with D possibly matching TRBD2 (6 bases). V dropped 3 bases and J dropped 0 bases, with 15 bases sitting between them. The CDR3 contains 17 residues. Looked up from germline, CDR1 is MNHNS and CDR2 is SASEGT. CDR3 nucleotides: TGTGCCAGCAGTGAGCCCCAGGGAGGCATAGCCAAAAACATTCAGTACTTC. Its protein is CASSEPQGGIAKNIQYF.

The CDR3 coding sequence is TGCGCCAGCAGCTTGGTGGGACAGGGGGAAACCGGGGAGCTGTTTTTT. Translation gives CASSLVGQGETGELFF. The V gene is TRBV5-1, the J gene TRBJ2-2; the match to TRBD1 covers 11 bases. CDR3 length: 16 amino acids. Germline lookup yields CDR1 SGHRS and CDR2 YFSETQ. The V gene end was trimmed by 0 bases and the J gene end by 5 bases; junction bases not matched to a gene: 3.

The rearrangement uses TRBV28 and TRBJ2-5; 8 nucleotides match TRBD1. The CDR3 sequence is 16 residues long. V gave up 6 bases and J gave up 4 bases; unmatched junction bases: 13. Germline loops: CDR1 MDHEN, CDR2 SYDVKM. The CDR3 nucleotides are TGTGCCAGCAGCCCGGCCCCGGGCAGGGGGCGAGAGACCCAGTACTTC. Translating gives CASSPAPGRGRETQYF.

The chain is built from TRBV9 and TRBJ1-2, with 8 bases identical to TRBD1. This CDR3 spans 14 amino acids. CDR1 is SGDLS, CDR2 YYNGEE, per germline. After removal of 4 bases from V and 8 bases from J, the junction contained 10 bases not matched to a gene. CDR3 bases: TGTGCCAGCAGCCCTGGGGCAGGGGGCAGAGGCTACACCTTC. It encodes CASSPGAGGRGYTF.

This chain joins TRBV2 and TRBJ1-2, with TRBD1 matching 7 bases. Germline CDR1 reads SNHLY; CDR2 reads FYNNEI. Unmatched junction bases numbered 6, after V lost 4 bases and J lost 4 bases. The CDR3 runs 14 residues. CDR3 protein: CASSANRQGYGYTF. CDR3 bases: TGTGCCAGCAGTGCTAATCGACAGGGCTATGGCTACACCTTC.

The rearrangement links TRBV28 to TRBJ1-3, with TRBD1 identical over 7 bases. The ends lost 5 bases at V and 8 bases at J; junction bases unmatched: 0. The CDR3 contains 11 residues. Germline-derived CDR1 and CDR2 are MDHEN and SYDVKM. CDR3 nucleotides: TGTGCCAGCAGTCAGGGGGACACCATATATTTT. Its protein is CASSQGDTIYF. The full variable domain, rest sourced from reference TRBV28 and TRBJ1-3, is DVKVTQSSRYLVKRTGEKVFLECVQDMDHENMFWYRQDPGLGLRLIYFSYDVKMKEKGDIPEGYSVSREKKERFSLILESASTNQTSMYLCASSQGDTIYFGEGSWLTVV.

This clone was picked up one time. This rearrangement joins TRBV6-5 to TRBJ2-2; possibly TRBD1 for D (6 bases). Germline CDR1 MNHEY, CDR2 SVGAGI. Trimming cost V 0 bases and J 4 bases, with 12 bases left between them. This CDR3 spans 16 amino acids. CDR3 protein: CASSYSQGLATGELFF. CDR3 sequence (DNA): TGTGCCAGCAGTTACTCACAGGGCCTGGCCACCGGGGAGCTGTTTTTT.

The chain carries TRBV5-1 and TRBJ2-7; possible D gene TRBD2, 6 bases. Trimming pared 4 bases from V and 7 bases from J, leaving 15 bases between. This CDR3 has 13 amino acids. Germline CDR1 SGHRS, CDR2 YFSETQ. CDR3 sequence reads: CASSDLGGGEQYF. The CDR3 DNA follows: TGCGCCAGCAGCGACCTTGGGGGAGGTGAGCAGTACTTC. The variable domain in full, with the rest retrieved from reference TRBV5-1 and TRBJ2-7, is KAGVTQTPRYLIKTRGQQVTLSCSPISGHRSVSWYQQTPGQGLQFLFEYFSETQRNKGNFPGRFSGRQFSNSRSEMNVSTLELGDSALYLCASSDLGGGEQYFGPGTRLTVT.

The chain recombines TRBV2 with TRBJ1-5; D is uncertain. The V end was cut by 7 bases, the J end by 4 bases, with 11 bases between. The CDR3 totals 13 residues. The germline V gene has CDR1 SNHLY and CDR2 FYNNEI. In DNA, the CDR3 is TGTGCCAGCACCCCAGGAGGGAATCAGCCCCAGCATTTT. Translating gives CASTPGGNQPQHF.

The rearrangement uses TRBV14 and TRBJ2-2; 8 bases align to TRBD1. This CDR3 contains 16 residues. CDR1 SGHDN and CDR2 FVKESK come from the germline V gene. Trimming took 3 bases from V and 5 from J; bases not matched to a gene: 8. The CDR3 loop is CASSHWGTGVTGELFF. CDR3 nucleotide sequence: TGTGCCAGCAGCCATTGGGGGACAGGAGTAACCGGGGAGCTGTTTTTT. Together with reference TRBV14 and TRBJ2-2, the CDR3 gives the full variable domain: EAGVTQFPSHSVIEKGQTVTLRCDPISGHDNLYWYRRVMGKEIKFLLHFVKESKQDESGMPNNRFLAERTGGTYSTLKVQPAELEDSGVYFCASSHWGTGVTGELFFGEGSRLTVL.

The chain is built from TRBV5-1 and TRBJ2-2; D gene uncertain. Germline-derived CDR1 and CDR2 are SGHRS and YFSETQ. The V end was cut by 7 bases, the J end by 4 bases, with 8 bases between. There are 12 residues in the CDR3. In DNA form, the CDR3 reads TGCGCCAGCTCCCATTCCACCGGGGAGCTGTTTTTT. It translates to CASSHSTGELFF.

There are a few counts of this clone. The chain has TRBV15 and TRBJ2-5, with TRBD2 matching over 8 bases. The V and J ends lost 2 bases and 1 base, in that order; junction bases with no gene match: 0. CDR3 length: 14 residues. CDR1 is LNHNV and CDR2 is YYDKDF in the germline V gene (reference sequence). The CDR3 spells CATSRRGGQETQYF. DNA of the CDR3: TGTGCCACCAGCAGACGGGGGGGCCAAGAGACCCAGTACTTC.

This chain connects TRBV7-9 to TRBJ2-3; 9 nucleotides line up with TRBD1. J gave up 3 bases and V 3 bases, and 7 bases lay outside the gene matches. CDR3 size: 16 residues. Germline CDR1 is SEHNR and CDR2 is FQNEAQ (reference sequence). This CDR3 is CASSFGGTGLTDTQYF. The CDR3 coding sequence is TGTGCCAGCAGCTTTGGGGGGACAGGGTTGACAGATACGCAGTATTTT.

This chain uses TRBV14 with TRBJ2-3; a possible D gene is TRBD1 (6 bases). The CDR3 is 13 residues long. In germline, CDR1 is SGHDN, CDR2 FVKESK. Trimming stripped 8 bases from V and 1 base from J, with 10 bases between. CDR3 in amino acids: CASRDKGTDTQYF. The CDR3 DNA reads as TGTGCCAGCCGGGACAAAGGCACAGATACGCAGTATTTT.